This section outlines one TCR beta chain sequence together with its context. The entry originates in a study of blood T cell repertoires in COVID-19. The CDR3 loop spans 12 amino acids. Between the trimmed V and J ends, which lost 3 bases and 6 bases, there was a span of 5 bases. Profiling relied on immunoSEQ multiplex PCR, and the TCRdb table lists in-frame clones only, not all of them. The sample includes 20,000 to 25,000 clones, approximately 91% of them seen just once. The sequence was obtained from a woman between 70 and 85 years old with active COVID-19. Sequencing input: peripheral blood. V and J are TRBV12-3 or TRBV12-4 and TRBJ2-2; no clear D gene. CDR3 in amino acids: CASSFWPGELFF. The CDR3 DNA sequence: TGTGCCAGCAGTTTTTGGCCCGGGGAGCTGTTTTTT.